This T cell receptor (beta chain) appears in the sequencing data of a study of shared clonotypes between healthy human individuals (TCRdb year 2020). For the study in its entirety: A couple of women and a few men aged 18 to 49 years were included in the cohort. For each donor, CD4 naive and CD4 memory were each run on three plates, CD8 naive on two plates, and CD8 memory on one plate. The study deeply sequenced blood TCR repertoires of about 5 healthy adults to estimate repertoire size and the extent of clonotype sharing between individuals. Libraries were prepared and TCR repertoires were sequenced by different laboratories using diverse techniques, in order to increase sequencing depth and limit assay-specific biases. Each donor's leukapheresis produced roughly between roughly 0.85 and 10 billion PBMCs.

On this clone: The antigen it recognizes is unknown. Nothing much larger sits one base from this clone, and base qualities are not available.

The study at large found these results: Estimated clonotype richness was generally larger for naive than for memory subsets. Pairwise subsampling indicated that sequencing depth was expected to affect the degree of clonotype sharing among donors. Because the study included only a small number of donors, the genetic and exposure-history diversity represented was limited. Sampling was limited to blood, and TCR repertoires in tissue likely differ from TCR repertoires in blood. Compared with non-shared clonotypes, clonotypes shared by all four sorted-subset donors had higher generation probabilities. Incomplete sequencing was indicated by rarefaction of sorted-subset datasets, despite the large sequencing depth. When a handful of donors were compared, the shared fraction of clonotypes was approximately 5% for naive CD4, around 4% for naive CD8, 2% to 2.5% for memory CD4, and roughly 0.4% for memory CD8.

For the CD8 naive samples, CD45RO-negative cells were positively selected for CCR7, yielding a CD45RA+CCR7+ population from which TemRA cells were excluded. The donors were healthy, HIV-negative adults who had no recently reported acute infections or vaccinations. Every donor was a Caucasian adult living in Nashville, Tennessee, USA. After blood collection by leukapheresis, PBMCs were isolated using Ficoll-Histopaque density gradient centrifugation and then cryopreserved in the vapor phase of liquid nitrogen. Analytical flow cytometry was used to check the purity and quantity of each magnetically sorted T cell population. Genomic DNA was isolated from each sorted fraction and quantified by UV absorbance on a Nanodrop 2000c. TCR CDR3 regions were amplified from genomic DNA by multiplex PCR using the deep immunoSEQ assay. Extracted genomic DNA from each cell subset was spread evenly across all wells of several immunoSEQ 96-well plates, with each plate serving as a replicate. For sorted subsets, each replicate PCR was loaded with around 200 ng genomic DNA, equivalent to about 30,000 T cell genomes. The purified libraries were quantified using a Qubit 3.0 fluorometer, sized with a Bioanalyzer 2100, and then quantified again using the KAPA Library Quantification kit. Each immunoSEQ 96-well plate was sequenced on its own single-read 150-cycle Illumina NextSeq 550 flow cell. The authors processed their data as follows. Because the immunoSEQ output included only junctional sequences and no quality scores, the filtering could not be the same as the filtering used for full-length reads. Sequences were annotated with PyIR, a Python wrapper for IgBLAST v1.9, and V/J genes and CDR3 were assigned using IMGT germline references. Reads were filtered out if the reads had weak V/J assignments (E-value above 1e-6), no CDR3, stop codons, out-of-frame junctions, or ambiguous translated residues. V3J clonotypes were defined as sequences sharing an identical inferred V gene, J gene, and CDR3 amino acid sequence. The percentage overlap between two repertoires was calculated by dividing the number of shared unique clonotypes by the size of the smaller repertoire. Richness of each repertoire was evaluated using RTK rarefaction, the Chao1 estimator, and Recon v2.1 estimates of unobserved clonotypes. For all TCRbeta clonotypes obtained by the gDNA method from four donors, generation probabilities were computed with OLGA. This immuneACCESS table, as held by TCRdb, lists in-frame sequences with V and J called but not all clones. Of the missing ones, under half trace to an unresolved V gene in checked studies; the others have no known cause. The V and J calls and the clone size are those of that table, but D and trimming were determined from the DNA. This sample lists about 2 million clones; roughly 95% were detected once. Clones ranked in the top ten supply about 1.1% of the sample.

For this chain, trimming is 5 bases at the V end and 3 bases at the J end, and the number of junction bases without a gene match is 6. CDR1 and CDR2 are read off the germline V gene (reference sequence) as PRHDT and FYEKMQ. The CDR3, cysteine through phenylalanine, is 15 amino acids long. Only CDR3 DNA remains: 45 bases, in frame from the first base. This sequence uses TRBV13 and TRBJ1-4; a stretch of 7 junction bases matches TRBD1. This clonotype was sampled from a young man in good health. The specimen was naive CD8+ T cells sorted from blood. In the paper's terms, the cell subset or site label means: CD45RA+CCR7+. For the CDR3, the sequence is CASSGRQGANEKLFF. The DNA is TGTGCCAGCAGCGGACGACAGGGAGCTAATGAAAAACTGTTTTTT.